This T cell receptor beta chain was documented in a study of T cells in Graves' hyperthyroidism and ophthalmopathy. Authors of the study amplified TCR beta CDR3 regions from RNA transcripts. RT-PCR in the first round (using the HTBI primer set) targeted the TCR CDR3. TCRdb ran MiXCR on the multiplex PCR reads and lists one entry per CDR3 protein. The sample gives more than 600,000 distinct CDR3 sequences, roughly 15% of which show up once; around 7.7% is in the top ten. There are 15 residues in the CDR3. Between the trimmed V and J ends, which lost 0 bases and 10 bases, there was a span of 16 bases. The germline gives CDR1 MNHEY, CDR2 SMNVEV (reference sequence). This clonotype occurred a few times. Thyroid ultrasound, orbital computed tomography, clinical symptoms, and serum thyroxine and TRAb underpinned diagnoses.

Sequenced input: blood. The J gene is TRBJ2-1, the V gene TRBV27, with D tentatively TRBD2 (6 bases). The source is a man younger than 35 with Graves' hyperthyroidism. The CDR3 spells CASSLSPSARREQFF. CDR3 nucleotide sequence: TGTGCCAGCAGTTTATCGCCTAGCGCCCGAAGGGAGCAGTTCTTC.